The 15 T cell receptor beta chains given below trace back to one sample, sequenced in a study of blood T cell repertoires in COVID-19. Measured with immunoSEQ multiplex PCR; TCRdb has only the in-frame clones, and not every one. The profile shows hundreds of thousands of clones, more than 80% of them singletons. Material for sequencing was PBMCs or T cells enriched from blood (not recorded which). The receptor source for this set is a man under 40 who had recovered from COVID-19.

This clone was seen a handful of times. This chain links TRBV1 with TRBJ2-7; TRBD2, as called in the table, went unchecked against the DNA. TRBV1 is a pseudogene segment. The CDR3 spans 12 residues. The CDR3 loop reads CTSSNSSYEQYF. The DNA for the CDR3 is TGCACCAGCAGCAACTCCTCCTACGAGCAGTACTTC.

CDR3 DNA: TGTGCCAGCAGTTTGGAGACAGGTGGCTACACCTTC. Amino acid sequence: CASSLETGGYTF. The rearrangement links TRBV12-3 or TRBV12-4 to TRBJ1-2, with D perhaps matching TRBD1 (6 bases). The CDR3 has 12 amino acids. With 3 bases removed from V and 7 bases from J, the gap between germline ends came to 9 bases.

The chain employs TRBV27 and TRBJ2-7, with 10 bases identical to TRBD2. The CDR3 has 15 residues. CDR1 is MNHEY and CDR2 is SMNVEV in the germline V gene (reference sequence). Germline trimming cut 4 bases from V and 3 bases from J; bases unmatched to any gene: 6. The CDR3 DNA sequence: TGTGCCAGCAGTTATCTAGCGGGAGTGGTCTACGAGCAGTACTTC. It codes for CASSYLAGVVYEQYF.

The chain employs TRBV7-9 and TRBJ2-1; 9 nucleotides agree with TRBD2. The CDR3 spans 16 residues. Per the germline V gene, CDR1 is SEHNR and CDR2 is FQNEAQ (reference sequence). V shed 5 bases and J 9 bases; nucleotides not matched to a gene: 14. The CDR3 region has the DNA TGTGCCAGCAGCCCTCTGCCAGCGGGAGGTCCGATTGAGCAGTTCTTC. It is translated as CASSPLPAGGPIEQFF.

The chain recombines TRBV3-1 (or the pseudogene TRBV3-2) with TRBJ1-2; D is unresolved. Trimming took 1 base from V and 0 from J, leaving 6 bases between them. This CDR3 is built from 14 residues. CDR1 is LGHDT, CDR2 YNNKEL, per germline (reference sequence). The chain's CDR3 is CASSQGRSNYGYTF. The CDR3, as DNA: TGTGCCAGCAGCCAAGGGAGATCTAACTATGGCTACACCTTC.

The rearrangement uses TRBV6-5 and TRBJ1-5; D perhaps matches TRBD1 (5 bases). V was cut by 5 bases and J by 6 bases, with 14 bases left in between. The CDR3 has 14 residues. Germline V gene lookup returns CDR1 MNHEY and CDR2 SVGAGI. The chain's CDR3 is CASSPGHPAQPQHF. The DNA of the CDR3 is TGTGCCAGCAGTCCAGGACACCCAGCTCAGCCCCAGCATTTT.

The chain joins TRBV3-1 (or the pseudogene TRBV3-2) to TRBJ2-5; TRBD2 is a possible D gene (5 bases). The CDR3 sequence is 15 residues long. Between the trimmed V and J ends, which lost 4 bases and 1 base, there was a span of 13 bases. CDR1 is LGHDT, CDR2 YNNKEL, per germline (reference sequence). The CDR3 nucleotides read TGTGCCAGCAGCCCCGGGAAGCTCCTCCAAGAGACCCAGTACTTC. Protein sequence: CASSPGKLLQETQYF.

V is TRBV7-2 and J is TRBJ1-1; TRBD1 aligns across 12 bases. The CDR3 contains 17 residues. The ends lost 5 bases at V and 4 bases at J; junction bases unmatched: 11. Germline CDR1 and CDR2: SGHTA and FQGNSA. CDR3 bases: TGTGCCAGCAGCGCCGGGACAGGGGGCCGGGCGGGCACTGAAGCTTTCTTT. Translating it yields CASSAGTGGRAGTEAFF.

The V gene is TRBV30, the J gene TRBJ1-2; a weak D match, TRBD1 (6 bases). CDR3 length: 13 amino acids. Per the germline V gene, CDR1 is GTSNPN and CDR2 is SVGIG (reference sequence). V was clipped by 1 base and J by 8 bases, with 14 bases between them. CDR3 sequence (DNA): TGTGCCTGGAGTGGACAGGTCGATGCGGGCTACACCTTC. Translated: CAWSGQVDAGYTF.

The chain has TRBV7-9 and TRBJ1-1, with 7 bases aligning to TRBD1. Trimming took 10 bases from V and 0 from J; bases not matched to a gene: 11. From germline, CDR1 is SEHNR and CDR2 FQNEAQ (reference sequence). This CDR3 has 15 residues. CDR3 sequence: CATSGGETLNTEAFF. CDR3 coding DNA: TGTGCCACCTCAGGGGGAGAGACACTGAACACTGAAGCTTTCTTT.

A few counts support this clone. CDR3 protein: CASSVAGLGETQYF. The CDR3 DNA sequence: TGTGCCAGCAGCGTAGCGGGGTTGGGGGAGACCCAGTACTTC. The chain has TRBV9 and TRBJ2-5, with a weak D call TRBD2 (5 bases). The V end was cut by 0 bases, the J end by 5 bases, with 11 bases between. This CDR3 has 14 amino acids. Germline assignment: CDR1 SGDLS and CDR2 YYNGEE.

This chain joins TRBV30 and TRBJ2-5; 9 bases fit TRBD1. The CDR3 is 14 residues long. J gave up 5 bases and V 0 bases, and 4 bases lay outside the gene matches. Germline V gene data show CDR1 as GTSNPN and CDR2 as SVGIG (reference sequence). Written as DNA, the CDR3 is TGTGCCTGGAGTGTAGGGACAGGGAGCGAGACCCAGTACTTC. The encoded protein is CAWSVGTGSETQYF.

The CDR3: CASSRDSYQPQHF. In nucleotides, the CDR3 is TGTGCCAGCAGTCGCGACAGTTATCAGCCCCAGCATTTT. The chain uses TRBV12-3 or TRBV12-4 and TRBJ1-5, with D perhaps matching TRBD1 (5 bases). V was shortened by 5 bases and J by 5 bases, with 10 bases between the two germline ends. The CDR3 is made up of 13 amino acids.

This rearrangement joins TRBV3-1 (or the pseudogene TRBV3-2) to TRBJ1-1; 8 bases are a match to TRBD1. Germline V gene lookup returns CDR1 LGHDT and CDR2 YNNKEL (reference sequence). J lost 4 bases, V lost 3 bases, and 7 bases had no gene match. The CDR3 length is 15 residues. CDR3 amino acids: CASSHLDRERTEAFF. In DNA, the CDR3 is TGTGCCAGCAGCCACCTGGACAGGGAACGCACTGAAGCTTTCTTT.

This chain connects TRBV6-5 to TRBJ1-1; no reliable D call. V was shortened by 0 bases and J by 5 bases, with 13 bases between the two germline ends. CDR1 and CDR2 from the germline V gene are MNHEY and SVGAGI. CDR3 length: 15 amino acids. The CDR3 loop is CASSYSFRGGTEAFF. CDR3 DNA: TGTGCCAGCAGTTACTCGTTTCGGGGTGGGACTGAAGCTTTCTTT.